This T cell receptor (beta chain) originates from a study of cytomegalovirus exposure and HLA in healthy donors. Comments on this clone: What it binds is unknown.

The PCR made use of 60 Vbeta and 13 Jbeta primers. This table comes from immunoSEQ multiplex PCR, and its TCRdb copy is limited to in-frame clones, with some not included. In the table there are 200,000 or so clones, 60% to 80% of which are singletons. Notes on the study in general: Analysis was performed later, and it showed HLA-associated TCR beta chains to be more clonally expanded than equally common others.

The clonotype originates from a woman between 25 and 40 years old in good health and CMV-seropositive. Sequencing was performed on PBMCs.

The CDR3 loop is CASSGGTGSYGYTF. CDR3 coding DNA: TGTGCCAGCAGTGGCGGGACAGGGAGCTATGGCTACACCTTC. This rearrangement joins TRBV6-1 to TRBJ1-2; 9 bases are a match to TRBD1. The V segment lost 4 bases and the J segment 4 bases; nucleotides outside the gene matches: 4. The CDR3 is made up of 14 amino acids. CDR1 MNHNS and CDR2 SASEGT come from the germline V gene.